This paragraph reports one T cell receptor beta chain. Its target is not known. V lost 6 bases and J lost 5, with 8 bases in between. Germline assignment: CDR1 LNHDA and CDR2 SQIVND (reference sequence). CDR3 length: 12 residues. The data were taken from a study of T cell repertoires in cytomegalovirus infection. Study-level information: An indication of both CMV infection and matching HLA type came from public TCR beta signatures.

TCRdb passed the reads through MiXCR, listing each CDR3 protein once. The top ten clones hold roughly 15% of a sample with about half a million distinct CDR3 sequences, around 30% of them seen once. The source material was cultured PBMCs, sampled from culture after CMV antigen stimulation. This clonotype originated in a human donor in good health (CMV status not recorded). Some clones in this sample may be carry-over from other donors' samples. The genes are TRBV19 and TRBJ2-1; D is ambiguous. Written as DNA, the CDR3 is TGTGCCAGTAGCCCCTGGGACAATGAGCAGTTCTTC. This sequence encodes CASSPWDNEQFF. Full variable domain (outside the CDR3, taken from reference TRBV19 and TRBJ2-1): DGGITQSPKYLFRKEGQNVTLSCEQNLNHDAMYWYRQDPGQGLRLIYYSQIVNDFQKGDIAEGYSVSREKKESFPLTVTSAQKNPTAFYLCASSPWDNEQFFGPGTRLTVL.